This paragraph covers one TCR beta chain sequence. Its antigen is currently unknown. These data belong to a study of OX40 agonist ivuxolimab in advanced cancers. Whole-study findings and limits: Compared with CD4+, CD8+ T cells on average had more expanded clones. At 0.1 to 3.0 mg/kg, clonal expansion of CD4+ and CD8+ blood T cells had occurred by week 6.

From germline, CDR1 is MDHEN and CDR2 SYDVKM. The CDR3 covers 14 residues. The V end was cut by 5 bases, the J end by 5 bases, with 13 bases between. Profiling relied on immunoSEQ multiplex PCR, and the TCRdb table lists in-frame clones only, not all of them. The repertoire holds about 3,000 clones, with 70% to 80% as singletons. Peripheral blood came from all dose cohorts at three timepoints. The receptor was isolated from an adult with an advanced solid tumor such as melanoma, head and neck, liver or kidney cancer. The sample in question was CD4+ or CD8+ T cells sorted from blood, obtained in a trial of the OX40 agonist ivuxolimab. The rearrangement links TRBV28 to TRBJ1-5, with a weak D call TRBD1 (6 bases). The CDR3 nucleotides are TGTGCCAGCAGTCGGGGGGCGGTGGATCAGCCCCAGCATTTT. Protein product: CASSRGAVDQPQHF.